Following are 12 T cell receptor beta chains from one sample sequenced in a study of blood T cell repertoires in COVID-19. Produced via immunoSEQ multiplex PCR; TCRdb's table is partial and in-frame only. The sample has over 250,000 clones; about 85% are singletons. Sequenced input: peripheral blood. The receptors were gathered from a man aged 55-75 years who had recovered from COVID-19.

The rearrangement uses TRBV5-1 and TRBJ1-2; no definite D call. Germline CDR1 SGHRS, CDR2 YFSETQ. The CDR3 is 14 residues long. Trimming pared 1 base from V and 6 bases from J, leaving 13 bases between. The CDR3 loop reads CASSLFPGGDGYTF. Here the CDR3 DNA reads TGCGCCAGCAGCTTGTTCCCCGGAGGCGATGGCTACACCTTC.

The rearrangement uses TRBV6-5 and TRBJ2-5; D might be TRBD2 (5 bases). V was cut by 5 bases and J by 7 bases, with 20 bases left in between. The CDR3 is 15 residues long. Germline-derived CDR1 and CDR2 are MNHEY and SVGAGI. The CDR3 sequence is CASSIGRPTRGTQYF. CDR3 nucleotide sequence: TGTGCCAGCAGTATCGGAAGACCCACACGGGGGACCCAGTACTTC.

The rearrangement joins TRBV6-2 or TRBV6-3 to TRBJ2-7, with 8 bases lining up with TRBD1. CDR3 length: 18 residues. V gave up 5 bases and J gave up 0 bases; unmatched junction bases: 15. Germline CDR1 and CDR2: MNHEY and SVGEGT. CDR3 sequence reads: CASSRLRDRGPSSYEQYF. The CDR3 DNA sequence: TGTGCCAGCAGTCGCCTTCGCGACAGGGGCCCTAGCTCCTACGAGCAGTACTTC.

V gene TRBV7-6 combines with J gene TRBJ2-3; 9 bases are a match to TRBD1. This CDR3 region has 17 residues. The V gene end was trimmed by 1 base and the J gene end by 2 bases; junction bases not matched to a gene: 7. Germline-derived CDR1 and CDR2 are SGHVS and FNYEAQ. CDR3 in amino acids: CASSLGRDRVDTDTQYF. In DNA, the CDR3 is TGTGCCAGCAGCTTAGGTCGGGACAGGGTGGACACAGATACGCAGTATTTT.

In DNA form, the CDR3 reads TGTGCCAGCTCTGGTCCGGGACAAGTGAACACTGAAGCTTTCTTT. Its translation is CASSGPGQVNTEAFF. The rearrangement joins TRBV18 to TRBJ1-1; D may be TRBD1 (6 bases). This CDR3 comprises 15 residues. Germline V gene lookup returns CDR1 KGHSH and CDR2 LQKENI. V was trimmed by 6 bases and J by 0 bases, leaving 14 bases between them.

The V call is TRBV3-1 (or the pseudogene TRBV3-2), the J call TRBJ1-5; D unresolved. Germline CDR1 and CDR2: LGHDT and YNNKEL (reference sequence). Trimming shortened V by 1 base and J by 7 bases, and 14 bases separated the two germline ends. The CDR3 extends over 15 amino acids. The CDR3 coding sequence is TGTGCCAGCAGCCAAGCCCGCGACATAGGCCAGCCCCAGCATTTT. Translation gives CASSQARDIGQPQHF.

The chain couples TRBV2 to TRBJ2-1; TRBD1 matches 7 bases. The CDR3 sequence is 13 residues long. CDR1 is SNHLY and CDR2 is FYNNEI in the germline V gene. Unmatched junction bases numbered 9, after V lost 6 bases and J lost 10 bases. This CDR3 is CASRGQVKAEQFF. CDR3 nucleotides: TGTGCCAGCAGAGGACAGGTAAAAGCGGAGCAGTTCTTC.

The chain carries TRBV19 and TRBJ2-3, with 8 bases that match TRBD2. Germline CDR1 and CDR2: LNHDA and SQIVND (reference sequence). Trimming cost V 5 bases and J 4 bases; bases outside gene matches: 8. The CDR3 runs to 15 residues. This CDR3 is CASSLRTSRPDTQYF. In DNA, the CDR3 is TGTGCCAGTAGTTTACGGACTAGCCGGCCAGATACGCAGTATTTT. Full variable domain (remainder filled in from reference TRBV19 and TRBJ2-3): DGGITQSPKYLFRKEGQNVTLSCEQNLNHDAMYWYRQDPGQGLRLIYYSQIVNDFQKGDIAEGYSVSREKKESFPLTVTSAQKNPTAFYLCASSLRTSRPDTQYFGPGTRLTVL.

This clone has a single count. The chain joins TRBV11-2 to TRBJ1-1, with TRBD1 as a possible D gene (6 bases). There are 14 residues in the CDR3. From germline, CDR1 is SGHAT and CDR2 FQNNGV. The V end was cut by 1 base, the J end by 7 bases, with 13 bases between. CDR3 in DNA: TGTGCCAGCAGCTTAGTCCCAGGGGTGGGTGAAGCTTTCTTT. Translation: CASSLVPGVGEAFF.

V is TRBV6-5 and J is TRBJ2-2; 8 bases map to TRBD1. Germline values: CDR1 MNHEY, CDR2 SVGAGI. This CDR3 contains 12 residues. J gave up 7 bases and V 6 bases, and 1 base lay outside the gene matches. The CDR3 here is CASSDRGGELFF. The DNA of the CDR3 is TGTGCCAGCAGCGACAGGGGCGGGGAGCTGTTTTTT.

This sequence joins TRBV5-1 and TRBJ2-3; TRBD2 matches 10 bases. This CDR3 has 15 amino acids. Germline values: CDR1 SGHRS, CDR2 YFSETQ. V lost 4 bases to trimming and J lost 4 bases; unmatched junction nucleotides: 6. Written as DNA, the CDR3 is TGCGCCAGCAGCGCCTTTAGCGGGGGGTCAGATACGCAGTATTTT. Translating gives CASSAFSGGSDTQYF.

This clone has a handful of counts. The sample has other DNA sequences that encode this CDR3 too. The chain combines TRBV27 with TRBJ1-5, with D uncertain. In germline, CDR1 is MNHEY, CDR2 SMNVEV (reference sequence). Trimming cost V 5 bases and J 2 bases, with 10 bases left between them. The CDR3 consists of 14 residues. Written as DNA, the CDR3 is TGTGCCAGCAGTCCCGGCCAGGGCAATCAGCCCCAGCATTTT. Residues: CASSPGQGNQPQHF.